Below are 3 T cell receptor beta chains sequenced from a single sample in a study of blood T cell repertoires in COVID-19. Assay used: immunoSEQ multiplex PCR; TCRdb lists only in-frame clones, some missing. The table shows 150,000 to 200,000 clones, with 75% to 90% occurring only once. Input material: peripheral blood. These receptors originate from a man aged 40-55 years with acute or convalescent COVID-19.

This chain joins TRBV13 and TRBJ2-7; no definite D call. From germline, CDR1 is PRHDT and CDR2 FYEKMQ (reference sequence). Trimming removed 2 bases from V and 6 bases from J, with 11 bases in between. The CDR3 is 13 amino acids. Here the CDR3 reads CASSLLVQSEQYF. The CDR3 DNA reads as TGTGCCAGCAGCTTACTAGTTCAATCCGAGCAGTACTTC.

The V gene is TRBV7-9, the J gene TRBJ2-7; D is undetermined. The CDR3 length is 13 residues. V was pared by 5 bases and J by 1 base, with 9 bases between. Germline CDR1 and CDR2: SEHNR and FQNEAQ (reference sequence). The CDR3 nucleotides are TGTGCCAGCAGCGGCAGGATTTCCTACGAGCAGTACTTC. This codes for CASSGRISYEQYF.

The V gene is TRBV4-3, the J gene TRBJ1-1; 8 nucleotides align to TRBD1. V lost 4 bases to trimming and J lost 3 bases; unmatched junction nucleotides: 4. The CDR3 has 14 amino acids. The germline V gene has CDR1 LGHNA and CDR2 YSLEER. DNA for the CDR3: TGCGCCAGCAGCCTGACAGGGGCGGACACTGAAGCTTTCTTT. Amino acids: CASSLTGADTEAFF.